These 15 T cell receptor beta chains were sequenced from one sample in a study of cytotoxic CD8 clonotypes in ibrutinib-treated CLL. Sequenced by immunoSEQ multiplex PCR; TCRdb stores in-frame clones only, minus some. Altogether roughly 51,000 clones are present, 53% being singletons, with the ten largest covering 32%. Specimen: PBMCs, collected after 12 months of ibrutinib treatment. These receptors were collected from a human donor with chronic lymphocytic leukemia.

This clone was seen a few times. CDR3: CASSPGDRVRNTEAFF. CDR3 nucleotide sequence: TGCGCCAGCAGCCCCGGGGACAGGGTGAGGAACACTGAAGCTTTCTTT. The genes are TRBV4-1 and TRBJ1-1; 9 bases fit TRBD1. Germline trimming cut 4 bases from V and 1 base from J; bases unmatched to any gene: 7. CDR3 length: 16 amino acids. The germline gives CDR1 MGHRA, CDR2 YSYEKL.

The chain employs TRBV19 and TRBJ1-2, with 10 bases identical to TRBD1. The CDR3 has 18 amino acids. The V gene end was trimmed by 2 bases and the J gene end by 1 base; junction bases not matched to a gene: 10. Germline V gene lookup returns CDR1 LNHDA and CDR2 SQIVND (reference sequence). CDR3 bases: TGTGCCAGTAGTATAAAGGGGACAGGGGCGTCACATAACTATGGCTACACCTTC. Encoded protein: CASSIKGTGASHNYGYTF. Based on the CDR3 plus reference TRBV19 and TRBJ1-2, the full variable domain is DGGITQSPKYLFRKEGQNVTLSCEQNLNHDAMYWYRQDPGQGLRLIYYSQIVNDFQKGDIAEGYSVSREKKESFPLTVTSAQKNPTAFYLCASSIKGTGASHNYGYTFGSGTRLTVV.

The chain combines TRBV5-1 with TRBJ2-6; TRBD1 might be the D (5 bases). The CDR3 length is 17 residues. V lost 1 base, J lost 1 base, and 12 bases lay in between. Per germline, CDR1 SGHRS and CDR2 YFSETQ. Here the CDR3 reads CASSLSGLRSGANVLTF. The CDR3, as DNA: TGCGCCAGCAGCTTGTCAGGGCTAAGGTCTGGGGCCAACGTCCTGACTTTC.

The V gene is TRBV28, the J gene TRBJ1-2; the D gene is possibly TRBD1 (6 bases). There are 14 residues in the CDR3. CDR1 is MDHEN and CDR2 is SYDVKM in the germline V gene. The V end was cut by 5 bases, the J end by 8 bases, with 18 bases between. Written as DNA, the CDR3 is TGTGCCAGCAGTAACAGAGGGGGGAGGCTGGGCTACACCTTC. Encoded protein: CASSNRGGRLGYTF.

The chain employs TRBV6-1 and TRBJ2-7; no definite D call. V was cut by 7 bases and J by 0 bases, with 13 bases left in between. CDR1 MNHNS and CDR2 SASEGT come from the germline V gene. The CDR3 is 14 residues long. The CDR3 DNA follows: TGTGCCAGCACTGCGACATACAGCTCCTACGAGCAGTACTTC. Protein sequence: CASTATYSSYEQYF.

This clone turned up a few times. The CDR3 protein is CASRGQGGPQHF. The CDR3, as DNA: TGTGCCAGCAGGGGACAGGGGGGGCCCCAGCATTTT. The chain employs TRBV27 and TRBJ1-5, with 11 bases fitting TRBD1. The CDR3 is 12 amino acids. Trimming at V came to 6 bases and at J to 9 bases, leaving 1 base not matched to a gene. CDR1 is MNHEY, CDR2 SMNVEV, per germline (reference sequence).

This clone was seen a few times. The CDR3 bases are TGCGCCAGCAGCTTGGCCGGTCAGGCAGGGAATGGGGAGCAGTACTTC. Translating it yields CASSLAGQAGNGEQYF. J is TRBJ2-7 and V is TRBV5-1, with D maybe TRBD1 (5 bases). V was shortened by 0 bases and J by 7 bases, with 20 bases between the two germline ends. Germline values: CDR1 SGHRS, CDR2 YFSETQ. The CDR3 runs to 16 residues.

V gene TRBV27 combines with J gene TRBJ2-1; D unclear. Germline assignment: CDR1 MNHEY and CDR2 SMNVEV (reference sequence). Trimming took 6 bases from V and 4 from J, leaving 7 bases between them. The CDR3 is made up of 12 amino acids. The CDR3 DNA sequence: TGTGCCAGCAGAATAGGTTACAATGAGCAGTTCTTC. Its translation is CASRIGYNEQFF.

The chain is built from TRBV6-5 and TRBJ1-2, with D uncertain. Trimming cost V 7 bases and J 4 bases, with 16 bases left between them. Germline V gene data show CDR1 as MNHEY and CDR2 as SVGAGI. CDR3 length: 14 residues. CDR3 DNA sequence: TGTGCCAGCACTCCCCAGGTGGAGTCCTATGGCTACACCTTC. Amino acid sequence: CASTPQVESYGYTF.

The gene calls are TRBV5-4 and TRBJ2-3; 7 bases map to TRBD2. The germline V gene has CDR1 SGHNT and CDR2 YYREEE (reference sequence). The CDR3 is 17 residues long. The V and J ends lost 5 bases and 2 bases, in that order; junction bases with no gene match: 14. This CDR3 is CASSTGLRLIHTDTQYF. Written as DNA, the CDR3 is TGTGCCAGCAGTACGGGACTAAGGCTAATTCACACAGATACGCAGTATTTT.

The rearrangement joins TRBV19 to TRBJ1-5; no definite D call. V was pared by 2 bases and J by 5 bases, with 10 bases between. Germline V gene sequence: CDR1 LNHDA, CDR2 SQIVND (reference sequence). This CDR3 has 14 residues. The CDR3 coding sequence is TGTGCCAGTAGTATACTCCGGGCCTATCAGCCCCAGCATTTT. As protein: CASSILRAYQPQHF.

This chain uses TRBV5-1 with TRBJ1-6; no reliable D call. The CDR3 extends over 14 amino acids. Germline CDR1 reads SGHRS; CDR2 reads YFSETQ. Deletions cut 3 bases from V and 4 bases from J, with 8 bases between. CDR3 sequence reads: CASSYDSYNSPLHF. The DNA of the CDR3 is TGCGCCAGCAGCTATGACTCGTATAATTCACCCCTCCACTTT. Full variable domain (remainder filled in from reference TRBV5-1 and TRBJ1-6): KAGVTQTPRYLIKTRGQQVTLSCSPISGHRSVSWYQQTPGQGLQFLFEYFSETQRNKGNFPGRFSGRQFSNSRSEMNVSTLELGDSALYLCASSYDSYNSPLHFGNGTRLTVT.

The gene calls are TRBV28 and TRBJ1-2; a possible D gene is TRBD1 (5 bases). This CDR3 is 13 amino acids long. Germline CDR1 reads MDHEN; CDR2 reads SYDVKM. The V gene lost 7 bases and the J gene lost 4 bases, with 13 bases spanning the gap. The CDR3 DNA sequence: TGTGCCAGCACCCCCGGGGGTGCCTATGGCTACACCTTC. Amino acids: CASTPGGAYGYTF.

The chain combines TRBV28 with TRBJ1-6; 9 nucleotides match TRBD1. With V trimmed by 2 bases and J by 9 bases, 5 bases remained unmatched. The CDR3 has 15 amino acids. CDR1 MDHEN and CDR2 SYDVKM come from the germline V gene. The CDR3 DNA sequence: TGTGCCAGCAGTTTAGGGGACAGGGCAGGTTCACCCCTCCACTTT. It is translated as CASSLGDRAGSPLHF.

The chain carries TRBV9 and TRBJ2-1, with TRBD1 matching 8 bases. CDR1 SGDLS and CDR2 YYNGEE come from the germline V gene. The V segment lost 7 bases and the J segment 7 bases; nucleotides outside the gene matches: 4. The CDR3 sequence is 12 residues long. Written as DNA, the CDR3 is TGTGCCAGCGGCGACAGGGGTAATGAGCAGTTCTTC. Amino acids: CASGDRGNEQFF.